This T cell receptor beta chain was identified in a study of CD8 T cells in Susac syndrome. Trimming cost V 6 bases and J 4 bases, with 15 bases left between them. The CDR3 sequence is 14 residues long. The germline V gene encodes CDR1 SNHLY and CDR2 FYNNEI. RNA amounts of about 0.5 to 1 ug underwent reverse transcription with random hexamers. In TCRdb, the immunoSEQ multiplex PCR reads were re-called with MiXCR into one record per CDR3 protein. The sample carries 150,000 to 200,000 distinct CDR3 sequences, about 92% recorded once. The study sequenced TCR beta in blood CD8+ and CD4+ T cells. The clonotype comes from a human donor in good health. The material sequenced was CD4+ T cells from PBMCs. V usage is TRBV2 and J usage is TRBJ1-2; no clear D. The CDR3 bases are TGTGCCAGCAGCCCTGAGTTGACCGGCTATGGCTACACCTTC. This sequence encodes CASSPELTGYGYTF.